Shown below are 25 T cell receptor beta chains from a single sample sequenced in a study of beta chain features in type 1 diabetes. Whole-study results and caveats: Shortening of TCRB CDR3s, moderate but significant, appeared in all four CD4+ subsets of Type 1 diabetes patients.

No antigen is known for these receptors. Expressed TCRB transcripts were sequenced after all isolated RNA was converted to cDNA. Assay used: immunoSEQ multiplex PCR; TCRdb lists only in-frame clones, some missing. The sample includes around 310,000 clones, approximately 13% of them seen just once. Sequences were obtained from naive CD4+ T cells from blood. These receptors were collected from a woman younger than 35 with type 1 diabetes.

This rearrangement joins TRBV4-1 to TRBJ2-7; TRBD2 matches at 7 bases. The length of the CDR3 is 14 residues. CDR1 and CDR2 from the germline V gene are MGHRA and YSYEKL. Losses at the gene ends were 4 bases for V and 4 bases for J; bases not matched to a gene: 7. The chain's CDR3 is CASSPRWGGYEQYV. The CDR3, as DNA: TGCGCCAGCAGCCCCCGGTGGGGAGGGTACGAGCAGTACGTC.

This clone was recorded a few times. V and J are TRBV6-1 and TRBJ2-7; 10 bases line up with TRBD1. The CDR3 length is 14 residues. The germline gives CDR1 MNHNS, CDR2 SASEGT. With 6 bases clipped from V and 5 bases from J, the junction kept 7 bases outside the gene matches. CDR3 protein: CASRTGGADHEQYV. DNA for the CDR3: TGTGCCAGCAGGACAGGGGGCGCGGACCACGAGCAGTACGTC.

This clone has just a few counts. This chain joins TRBV5-1 and TRBJ2-3; maybe TRBD2 (5 bases). The V end was cut by 4 bases, the J end by 3 bases, with 9 bases between. The CDR3 sequence is 13 residues long. The germline V gene has CDR1 SGHRS and CDR2 YFSETQ. CDR3 loop: CASSPEETDTQYF. The CDR3 DNA is TGCGCCAGCAGCCCGGAGGAGACAGATACGCAGTATTTT.

This clone was counted only a few times. The chain has TRBV7-2 and TRBJ2-1; 11 nucleotides align to TRBD2. V shed 2 bases and J 4 bases; nucleotides not matched to a gene: 4. The length of the CDR3 is 16 residues. Germline V lookup: CDR1 SGHTA, CDR2 FQGNSA. This CDR3 is CASSLFRLAGYNEQFF. In DNA, the CDR3 is TGTGCCAGCAGCTTATTCCGACTAGCGGGATACAATGAGCAGTTCTTC. The entire variable domain, with the rest obtained from reference TRBV7-2 and TRBJ2-1, is as follows: GAGVSQSPSNKVTEKGKDVELRCDPISGHTALYWYRQSLGQGLEFLIYFQGNSAPDKSGLPSDRFSAERTGGSVSTLTIQRTQQEDSAVYLCASSLFRLAGYNEQFFGPGTRLTVL.

The V gene is TRBV5-1, the J gene TRBJ2-7, with D perhaps TRBD1 (5 bases). The CDR3 consists of 14 residues. The germline gives CDR1 SGHRS, CDR2 YFSETQ. Trimming removed 0 bases from V and 6 bases from J, with 13 bases in between. CDR3 residues: CASSLGAGFGEQYV. CDR3 sequence (DNA): TGCGCCAGCAGCTTGGGGGCAGGGTTTGGCGAGCAGTACGTC.

The rearrangement uses TRBV21-1 and TRBJ2-7; the table's D call, TRBD1, has no DNA check behind it. TRBV21-1 is flagged as a pseudogene. The CDR3 has 15 residues. CDR3 in amino acids: CASSKRGQDPYEQYV. DNA of the CDR3: TGTGCCAGCAGCAAAAGGGGACAGGACCCCTACGAGCAGTACGTC.

V and J are TRBV18 and TRBJ1-1; possible D gene TRBD1, 6 bases. The V end was cut by 2 bases, the J end by 1 base, with 11 bases between. Per the germline V gene, CDR1 is KGHSH and CDR2 is LQKENI. This CDR3 has 15 amino acids. The CDR3 DNA reads as TGTGCCAGCTCACCATATTCAGGGGAGAACACTGAAGCTTTCTTT. The encoded protein is CASSPYSGENTEAFF.

This clone was picked up a small number of times. The chain is built from TRBV5-1 and TRBJ2-7; TRBD2 might be the D (5 bases). V was trimmed by 3 bases and J by 6 bases, leaving 16 bases between them. The germline gives CDR1 SGHRS, CDR2 YFSETQ. This CDR3 is 14 amino acids long. In nucleotides, the CDR3 is TGCGCCAGCAGCTCTCCCGGGGAAAACGGCGAGCAGTACTTC. Protein product: CASSSPGENGEQYF.

A few counts support this clone. The chain is built from TRBV28 and TRBJ2-5, with D possibly being TRBD1 (6 bases). CDR3 length: 13 residues. V lost 3 bases, J lost 7 bases, and 12 bases lay in between. In germline, CDR1 is MDHEN, CDR2 SYDVKM. The CDR3 reads CASSFRGSGTQYF. DNA for the CDR3: TGTGCCAGCAGTTTTAGGGGGAGTGGGACCCAGTACTTC.

The genes are TRBV15 and TRBJ2-1, with 12 bases aligning to TRBD2. Germline CDR1 and CDR2: LNHNV and YYDKDF (reference sequence). V lost 5 bases, J lost 6 bases, and 14 bases stayed unmatched. CDR3 size: 18 residues. The CDR3 sequence: CATSGLSRLAGVGNEQFF. The DNA for the CDR3 is TGTGCCACCAGCGGCTTATCTAGACTAGCGGGAGTGGGCAATGAGCAGTTCTTC.

This clone appeared a few times. V is TRBV6-6 and J is TRBJ1-1; 9 positions agree with TRBD1. Germline V gene lookup returns CDR1 MNHNY and CDR2 SVGAGI (reference sequence). This CDR3 has 16 residues. Unmatched junction bases numbered 9, after V lost 6 bases and J lost 1 base. The CDR3 loop reads CASSFTGGQRNTEAFF. CDR3 coding DNA: TGTGCCAGCAGCTTCACAGGGGGCCAAAGGAACACTGAAGCTTTCTTT.

The V gene is TRBV12-2, the J gene TRBJ2-1; the D call TRBD2 from the table was never checked on the DNA. TRBV12-2 represents a pseudogene. This CDR3 comprises 18 residues. CDR3 amino acids: CASRLRNVVAGANNEQFF. The CDR3 DNA follows: TGTGCAAGTCGCTTAAGGAATGTGGTGGCGGGAGCCAACAATGAGCAGTTCTTC.

This clone showed up just a few times. The sample has other DNA sequences that encode this CDR3 too. The J gene is TRBJ1-1, the V gene TRBV30, with D maybe TRBD1 (5 bases). The V end was cut by 0 bases, the J end by 7 bases, with 12 bases between. CDR1 is GTSNPN, CDR2 SVGIG, per germline (reference sequence). The CDR3 length is 13 residues. The CDR3 here is CAWSVPPGGEAFF. The CDR3 coding sequence is TGTGCCTGGAGTGTACCTCCCGGGGGTGAAGCTTTCTTT.

The V gene is TRBV2, the J gene TRBJ1-2; 7 nucleotides match TRBD1. This CDR3 comprises 14 residues. Germline CDR1 SNHLY, CDR2 FYNNEI. V lost 5 bases and J lost 0; bases outside the gene matches: 3. The CDR3 nucleotides are TGTGCCAGCAGTCCCAGGGGGGCTAACTATGGCTACACCTTC. Translating it yields CASSPRGANYGYTF.

The V call is TRBV19, the J call TRBJ1-4; tentative D call: TRBD1 (6 bases). Germline V CDR1 and CDR2: LNHDA, SQIVND (reference sequence). The V gene lost 6 bases and the J gene lost 10 bases, with 24 bases spanning the gap. The CDR3 contains 16 residues. CDR3 DNA: TGTGCCAGTAGCACACCTCTCGCACAGGGCATCCGAAAACTGTTTTTT. Its translation is CASSTPLAQGIRKLFF.

This clone has only a few counts. The chain employs TRBV18 and TRBJ2-3; D is possibly TRBD2 (5 bases). V lost 6 bases to trimming and J lost 3 bases, with 13 bases between them. In germline, CDR1 is KGHSH, CDR2 LQKENI. The CDR3 spans 14 residues. CDR3 DNA sequence: TGTGCCAGCTCCCTTCAGGACTTAACAGATACGCAGTATTTT. This encodes CASSLQDLTDTQYF.

In this sample, this clone turned up a few times. The rearrangement links TRBV20-1 to TRBJ2-5; the D gene is possibly TRBD2 (6 bases). V was clipped by 6 bases and J by 5 bases, with 10 bases between them. In germline, CDR1 is DFQATT, CDR2 SNEGSKA (reference sequence). The CDR3 is 11 residues long. This chain's CDR3 is CSAGLMETQYF. DNA of the CDR3: TGCAGTGCCGGACTAATGGAGACCCAGTACTTC.

This rearrangement joins TRBV4-1 to TRBJ2-1, with 8 bases matching TRBD2. The junction had 5 bases not matched to a gene; V was cut back by 4 bases and J by 3 bases. Looked up from germline, CDR1 is MGHRA and CDR2 is YSYEKL. The CDR3 runs 15 residues. This chain's CDR3 is CASSPGAGGYNEQFF. DNA for the CDR3: TGCGCCAGCAGCCCAGGGGCGGGAGGCTACAATGAGCAGTTCTTC.

Only a few counts were recorded for this clone. The chain links TRBV18 to TRBJ2-3; 11 bases map to TRBD2. Germline values: CDR1 KGHSH, CDR2 LQKENI. V lost 1 base to trimming and J lost 2 bases; unmatched junction nucleotides: 8. The CDR3 extends over 18 amino acids. The CDR3 coding sequence is TGTGCCAGCTCACCACTAGCGGGAGGGCCAATGATCACAGATACGCAGTATTTT. Translating gives CASSPLAGGPMITDTQYF.

This clone was picked up a small number of times. Here the CDR3 DNA reads TGTGCCAGCAGCTTGGACAGTAACTATGGCTACACCTTC. Its protein is CASSLDSNYGYTF. The rearrangement links TRBV5-4 to TRBJ1-2; D unclear. Germline-derived CDR1 and CDR2 are SGHNT and YYREEE (reference sequence). V was pared by 0 bases and J by 1 base, with 4 bases between. The CDR3 covers 13 residues.

This clone occurred a few times. This sequence joins TRBV21-1 and TRBJ2-1; the table's D call, TRBD2, has no DNA check behind it. TRBV21-1 has pseudogene status. The CDR3 sequence is 18 residues long. CDR3 loop: CASSAPGTSGSKNNEQFF. The CDR3 bases are TGTGCCAGCAGCGCTCCCGGGACTAGCGGGAGTAAGAACAATGAGCAGTTCTTC.

This clone was seen only a few times. The chain employs TRBV11-1 and TRBJ1-1; no clear D gene. V lost 2 bases and J lost 1, with 5 bases in between. In germline, CDR1 is SGHAT, CDR2 FQDESV (reference sequence). The CDR3 is made up of 13 amino acids. CDR3 sequence reads: CASSLNGNTEAFF. CDR3 nucleotide sequence: TGTGCCAGCAGCTTAAACGGGAACACTGAAGCTTTCTTT.

This clone appeared a few times. The CDR3 nucleotides read TGTGCCACCAGCAGGAGGTCCTCAGGGGGGAACGAGCAGTACTTC. It translates to CATSRRSSGGNEQYF. The V gene is TRBV15, the J gene TRBJ2-7, with D perhaps TRBD1 (7 bases). V lost 3 bases and J lost 5, with 17 bases in between. Germline CDR1 reads LNHNV; CDR2 reads YYDKDF (reference sequence). CDR3 size: 15 residues.

The J gene is TRBJ2-5, the V gene TRBV18, with D possibly TRBD1 on 6 matching bases. The germline V gene encodes CDR1 KGHSH and CDR2 LQKENI. There are 13 residues in the CDR3. V lost 3 bases, J lost 5 bases, and 10 bases lay in between. In DNA form, the CDR3 reads TGTGCCAGCTCACCCACAGGGACGGAGACCCAGTACTTC. Protein sequence: CASSPTGTETQYF.

Only a few counts were recorded for this clone. The chain has TRBV27 and TRBJ2-7; 9 bases line up with TRBD1. Germline V lookup: CDR1 MNHEY, CDR2 SMNVEV (reference sequence). CDR3 length: 14 residues. J lost 6 bases, V lost 5 bases, and 8 bases had no gene match. CDR3: CASSLGTGYSEQYV. The CDR3 DNA follows: TGTGCCAGCAGTCTAGGGACAGGGTACTCCGAGCAGTACGTC.